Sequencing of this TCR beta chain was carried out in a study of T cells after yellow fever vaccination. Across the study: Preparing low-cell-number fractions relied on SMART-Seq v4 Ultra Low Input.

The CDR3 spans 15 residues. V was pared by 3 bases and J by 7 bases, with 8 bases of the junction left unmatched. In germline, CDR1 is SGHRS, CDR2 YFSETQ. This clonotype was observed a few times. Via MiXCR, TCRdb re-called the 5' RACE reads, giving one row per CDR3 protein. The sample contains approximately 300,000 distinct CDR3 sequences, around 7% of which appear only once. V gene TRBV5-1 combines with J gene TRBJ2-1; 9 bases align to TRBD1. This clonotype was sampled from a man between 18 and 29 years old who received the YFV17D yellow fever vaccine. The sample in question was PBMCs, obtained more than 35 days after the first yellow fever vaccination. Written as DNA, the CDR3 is TGCGCCAGCAGCTCGACAGGGGGTCCGTGGAATGAGCAGTTCTTC. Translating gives CASSSTGGPWNEQFF.